The 26 T cell receptor beta chains presented below share a single source sample, sequenced in a study of cytomegalovirus exposure and HLA in healthy donors. 13 Jbeta primers and 60 Vbeta primers were used for the PCR. Libraries were prepared by immunoSEQ multiplex PCR; TCRdb keeps only in-frame clonotypes and omits some of them. This table holds about 180,000 clones, 65% to 85% found once. What was sequenced was PBMCs. The receptors come from a woman between 45 and 60 years old in good health and CMV-seropositive.

The V call is TRBV4-3, the J call TRBJ2-1, with 13 bases fitting TRBD2. The J segment lost 7 bases and the V segment lost 0 bases, leaving 18 bases of the junction unmatched. This CDR3 region has 21 residues. Germline V CDR1 and CDR2: LGHNA, YSLEER. DNA for the CDR3: TGCGCCAGCAGCCAAGATAGAAGACAAATCGGACTAGCGGGAGTGTCAAATGAGCAGTTCTTC. This codes for CASSQDRRQIGLAGVSNEQFF.

The chain is built from TRBV21-1 and TRBJ1-3; the table's TRBD1 call for D was not verified on the DNA. TRBV21-1 corresponds to a pseudogene. CDR3 size: 15 residues. The CDR3 loop reads CASSGHRFEHNTIYF. In DNA, the CDR3 is TGTGCCAGCAGCGGTCACAGGTTTGAACATAACACCATATATTTT.

V gene TRBV5-1 combines with J gene TRBJ2-2, with D possibly being TRBD2 (5 bases). Trimming stripped 6 bases from V and 1 base from J, with 10 bases between. This CDR3 has 14 amino acids. The germline gives CDR1 SGHRS, CDR2 YFSETQ. The CDR3 is CASKASLNTGELFF. The CDR3 coding sequence is TGCGCCAGCAAGGCTAGCTTGAACACCGGGGAGCTGTTTTTT. Combining the CDR3 with reference TRBV5-1 and TRBJ2-2 gives the whole variable domain KAGVTQTPRYLIKTRGQQVTLSCSPISGHRSVSWYQQTPGQGLQFLFEYFSETQRNKGNFPGRFSGRQFSNSRSEMNVSTLELGDSALYLCASKASLNTGELFFGEGSRLTVL.

J is TRBJ2-1 and V is TRBV11-3, with TRBD2 matching 10 bases. Germline loops: CDR1 SGHNT, CDR2 YENEEA. The CDR3 is 14 amino acids. V was clipped by 11 bases and J by 3 bases; unmatched bases: 7. DNA of the CDR3: TGTGCCGGGGGGGGACTAGCGTTCTACAATGAGCAGTTCTTC. This gives the protein CAGGGLAFYNEQFF.

This clone was observed once. The rearrangement links TRBV6-5 to TRBJ1-2, with D perhaps TRBD1 (5 bases). The CDR3 spans 13 residues. The germline V gene encodes CDR1 MNHEY and CDR2 SVGAGI. Between the trimmed V and J ends, which lost 10 bases and 6 bases, there was a span of 18 bases. CDR3 sequence: CATSRQGGDGYTF. CDR3 in DNA: TGTGCCACCTCACGCCAGGGAGGCGATGGCTACACCTTC.

The chain is built from TRBV25-1 and TRBJ2-3; D is perhaps TRBD2 (6 bases). The CDR3 runs to 17 residues. The V and J ends lost 6 bases and 5 bases respectively, with 24 bases between them. Per the germline V gene, CDR1 is MGHDK and CDR2 is SYGVNS. Here the CDR3 reads CASSSLGGGQGKDTQYF. CDR3 DNA: TGTGCCAGCAGCTCCCTCGGGGGTGGGCAGGGAAAAGATACGCAGTATTTT.

J is TRBJ2-3 and V is TRBV9; 8 bases map to TRBD2. CDR1 and CDR2 from the germline V gene are SGDLS and YYNGEE. The ends lost 3 bases at V and 1 base at J; junction bases unmatched: 7. This CDR3 has 16 residues. CDR3 amino acids: CASSGTSLSGTDTQYF. As DNA, the CDR3 is TGTGCCAGCAGCGGGACTAGCCTTTCTGGCACAGATACGCAGTATTTT.

The chain combines TRBV7-2 with TRBJ2-1; D call uncertain. Germline V gene data show CDR1 as SGHTA and CDR2 as FQGNSA. V lost 1 base to trimming and J lost 0 bases, with 10 bases between them. The CDR3 sequence is 16 residues long. CDR3 nucleotide sequence: TGTGCCAGCAGCTTAGTGCGCGTAAGCTCCTACAATGAGCAGTTCTTC. Protein: CASSLVRVSSYNEQFF. Full variable domain (missing parts from reference TRBV7-2 and TRBJ2-1): GAGVSQSPSNKVTEKGKDVELRCDPISGHTALYWYRQSLGQGLEFLIYFQGNSAPDKSGLPSDRFSAERTGGSVSTLTIQRTQQEDSAVYLCASSLVRVSSYNEQFFGPGTRLTVL.

The J gene is TRBJ2-1, the V gene TRBV29-1; 12 bases agree with TRBD2. The CDR3 is 15 residues long. With 7 bases clipped from V and 9 bases from J, the junction kept 13 bases outside the gene matches. CDR1 and CDR2 from the germline V gene are SQVTM and ANQGSEA. Here the CDR3 DNA reads TGCAGCGAGGAACGACTAGCGGGAGTAATGGGTGAGCAGTTCTTC. Translation: CSEERLAGVMGEQFF.

The rearrangement joins TRBV5-4 to TRBJ2-1; the match to TRBD1 covers 11 bases. Trimming took 3 bases from V and 10 from J; bases not matched to a gene: 9. The CDR3 consists of 15 residues. Germline V gene sequence: CDR1 SGHNT, CDR2 YYREEE (reference sequence). The DNA for the CDR3 is TGTGCCAGCAGCTACTGGGACAGGGGGGGCCAAGAGCAGTTCTTC. Its protein product is CASSYWDRGGQEQFF.

This clone has only a few counts. V gene TRBV30 combines with J gene TRBJ1-2, with 9 bases identical to TRBD1. CDR1 and CDR2 (germline): GTSNPN, SVGIG (reference sequence). J gave up 2 bases and V 5 bases, and 6 bases lay outside the gene matches. The CDR3 spans 14 residues. DNA of the CDR3: TGTGCCTGGTTTATGACAGGGGGGAACTATGGCTACACCTTC. It translates to CAWFMTGGNYGYTF. The full variable domain, completed using reference TRBV30 and TRBJ1-2, is SQTIHQWPATLVQPVGSPLSLECTVEGTSNPNLYWYRQAAGRGLQLLFYSVGIGQISSEVPQNLSASRPQDRQFILSSKKLLLSDSGFYLCAWFMTGGNYGYTFGSGTRLTVV.

The chain has TRBV2 and TRBJ1-2; D perhaps matches TRBD1 (5 bases). The CDR3 runs 13 residues. Trimming pared 2 bases from V and 8 bases from J, leaving 12 bases between. The germline V gene has CDR1 SNHLY and CDR2 FYNNEI. CDR3 nucleotide sequence: TGTGCCAGCAGTGAACAACAGGATTACGGCTACACCTTC. The encoded protein is CASSEQQDYGYTF.

The chain couples TRBV11-3 to TRBJ2-1; 8 nucleotides line up with TRBD2. Germline CDR1 reads SGHNT; CDR2 reads YENEEA. V gave up 1 base and J gave up 4 bases; unmatched junction bases: 3. This CDR3 has 15 amino acids. The CDR3 sequence: CASSLGAGEYNEQFF. In DNA form, the CDR3 reads TGTGCCAGCAGCTTAGGAGCGGGAGAGTACAATGAGCAGTTCTTC.

The chain carries TRBV10-3 and TRBJ1-2; TRBD1 agrees at 8 bases. CDR1 and CDR2 (germline): ENHRY, SYGVKD. The CDR3 loop spans 13 amino acids. Trimming cost V 4 bases and J 4 bases; bases outside gene matches: 2. CDR3 amino acids: CAISADRGYGYTF. DNA for the CDR3: TGTGCCATCAGTGCCGACAGGGGCTATGGCTACACCTTC.

The CDR3 nucleotides are TGTGCCAGCAGCTTGGACAGGGCGGGGAACACTGAAGCTTTCTTT. It is translated as CASSLDRAGNTEAFF. The rearrangement uses TRBV5-4 and TRBJ1-1; possibly TRBD1 for D (6 bases). This CDR3 has 15 amino acids. Germline V lookup: CDR1 SGHNT, CDR2 YYREEE (reference sequence). Trimming removed 0 bases at V and 1 base at J, with 10 bases between.

This rearrangement joins TRBV6-5 to TRBJ2-7, with D possibly being TRBD2 (6 bases). This CDR3 contains 15 residues. With 5 bases removed from V and 3 bases from J, the gap between germline ends came to 17 bases. CDR1 is MNHEY, CDR2 SVGAGI, per germline. The CDR3 reads CASSLSGPRGYEQYF. In nucleotides, the CDR3 is TGTGCCAGCAGTCTTTCGGGCCCGCGGGGCTACGAGCAGTACTTC.

The V gene is TRBV19, the J gene TRBJ1-1, with D tentatively TRBD1 (5 bases). Germline V CDR1 and CDR2: LNHDA, SQIVND (reference sequence). V lost 4 bases to trimming and J lost 0 bases, with 21 bases between them. CDR3 length: 18 amino acids. CDR3: CASSTPPGRVGMNTEAFF. CDR3 sequence (DNA): TGTGCCAGTAGTACCCCCCCGGGCAGGGTAGGGATGAACACTGAAGCTTTCTTT.

The J gene is TRBJ2-5, the V gene TRBV5-1, with 14 positions matching TRBD2. The CDR3 runs to 19 residues. Unmatched junction bases numbered 15, after V lost 4 bases and J lost 4 bases. CDR1 SGHRS and CDR2 YFSETQ come from the germline V gene. The DNA for the CDR3 is TGCGCCAGCAGCCCCTCCGGGACTAGCGGGAGTCGGGTTGCAGAGACCCAGTACTTC. Translation gives CASSPSGTSGSRVAETQYF.

The V and J genes are TRBV7-2 and TRBJ2-1; TRBD2 matches at 8 bases. The CDR3 contains 15 residues. The V segment lost 6 bases and the J segment 9 bases; nucleotides outside the gene matches: 13. CDR1 SGHTA and CDR2 FQGNSA come from the germline V gene. CDR3 loop: CASRTTGTSTTEQFF. In DNA form, the CDR3 reads TGTGCCAGCAGAACGACCGGGACTAGTACGACTGAGCAGTTCTTC.

The chain joins TRBV7-9 to TRBJ1-1; 8 bases align to TRBD1. Trimming at V came to 4 bases and at J to 11 bases, leaving 6 bases not matched to a gene. The CDR3 runs 12 residues. Germline V lookup: CDR1 SEHNR, CDR2 FQNEAQ (reference sequence). The DNA of the CDR3 is TGTGCCAGCAGCTGGACAGGGCGAGACGCTTTCTTT. Translation: CASSWTGRDAFF.

The genes are TRBV9 and TRBJ2-7, with 7 bases aligning to TRBD1. The CDR3 length is 15 residues. Trimming at V came to 0 bases and at J to 3 bases, leaving 6 bases not matched to a gene. Germline V gene sequence: CDR1 SGDLS, CDR2 YYNGEE. This CDR3 is CASSVGQGGVYEQYF. The CDR3, as DNA: TGTGCCAGCAGCGTAGGTCAAGGGGGCGTCTACGAGCAGTACTTC. Complete variable domain (other parts from reference TRBV9 and TRBJ2-7): DSGVTQTPKHLITATGQRVTLRCSPRSGDLSVYWYQQSLDQGLQFLIQYYNGEERAKGNILERFSAQQFPDLHSELNLSSLELGDSALYFCASSVGQGGVYEQYFGPGTRLTVT.

This chain uses TRBV7-2 with TRBJ2-1; 10 nucleotides match TRBD2. CDR1 is SGHTA, CDR2 FQGNSA, per germline. V lost 6 bases, J lost 2 bases, and 7 bases stayed unmatched. This CDR3 region has 16 residues. The CDR3 DNA reads TGTGCCAGCAGGAGATTACTAGCGGGGACCTACAATGAGCAGTTCTTC. Encoded protein: CASRRLLAGTYNEQFF.

The V gene is TRBV10-3, the J gene TRBJ1-5, with 8 bases aligning to TRBD1. The V and J ends lost 10 bases and 0 bases, in that order; junction bases with no gene match: 5. The CDR3 sequence is 14 residues long. The germline gives CDR1 ENHRY, CDR2 SYGVKD. The chain's CDR3 is CATQGAYSNQPQHF. CDR3 in DNA: TGTGCCACTCAGGGGGCGTATAGCAATCAGCCCCAGCATTTT.

This chain joins TRBV7-2 and TRBJ2-1; perhaps TRBD2 as D (6 bases). Germline CDR1 reads SGHTA; CDR2 reads FQGNSA. CDR3 size: 18 residues. The germline V and J ends were trimmed by 2 bases and 6 bases, with 23 bases remaining between them. CDR3 sequence reads: CASSLLLLETRVANEQFF. In nucleotides, the CDR3 is TGTGCCAGCAGCTTACTCCTCCTCGAGACTAGAGTTGCCAATGAGCAGTTCTTC.

J is TRBJ2-3 and V is TRBV29-1; no reliable D call. V was cut by 1 base and J by 3 bases, with 8 bases left in between. The CDR3 is 13 residues long. Germline V lookup: CDR1 SQVTM, CDR2 ANQGSEA. The DNA for the CDR3 is TGCAGCGTTGAAGCGACTCAAACAGATACGCAGTATTTT. Protein: CSVEATQTDTQYF.

This clone showed up just once. This rearrangement joins TRBV30 to TRBJ1-2, with TRBD1 matching 7 bases. The CDR3 contains 15 residues. V lost 3 bases to trimming and J lost 5 bases; unmatched junction nucleotides: 12. CDR1 is GTSNPN and CDR2 is SVGIG in the germline V gene (reference sequence). CDR3 nucleotides: TGTGCCTGGAGCGTGGAAGGGGGCGATGGGTATGGCTACACCTTC. This sequence encodes CAWSVEGGDGYGYTF.